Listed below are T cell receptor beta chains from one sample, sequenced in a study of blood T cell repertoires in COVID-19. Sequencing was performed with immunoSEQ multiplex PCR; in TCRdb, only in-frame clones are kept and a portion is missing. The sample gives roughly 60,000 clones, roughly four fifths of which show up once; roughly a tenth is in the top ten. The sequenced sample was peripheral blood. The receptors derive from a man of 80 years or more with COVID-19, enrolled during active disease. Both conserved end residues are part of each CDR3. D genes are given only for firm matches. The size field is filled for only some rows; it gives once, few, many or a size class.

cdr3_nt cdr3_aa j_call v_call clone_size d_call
TGTGCCAGCAGCTTTTTTGGACTAGCGGGTGACACCGGGGAGCTGTTTTTT CASSFFGLAGDTGELFF TRBJ2-2 TRBV11-2 NA TRBD2
TGTGCCAGCAAGAGCGGGGGAAGCTCCTACGAGCAGTACTTC CASKSGGSSYEQYF TRBJ2-7 TRBV11-3 NA TRBD2
TGTGCCAGCTCACCACGGGACAGGGCCACCGGGGAGCTGTTTTTT CASSPRDRATGELFF TRBJ2-2 TRBV18 once TRBD1
TGTGCCAGTAGTGTCCGTTCTGTTCAGCCCCAGCATTTT CASSVRSVQPQHF TRBJ1-5 TRBV19 NA NA
TGTGCCAGCTTTGGCAGCTCCTATAATTCACCCCTCCACTTT CASFGSSYNSPLHF TRBJ1-6 TRBV28 few NA
TGTGCCTGGAGCGCCGGACTTCTCTATGGCTACACCTTC CAWSAGLLYGYTF TRBJ1-2 TRBV30 NA NA
TGTGCCAGCTCACGGGACAGAGCGGATGAAAAACTGTTTTTT CASSRDRADEKLFF TRBJ1-4 TRBV18 NA TRBD1
TGTGCCAGCAGCTCCCCCGGGACAGGCTTCAATGAGCAGTTCTTC CASSSPGTGFNEQFF TRBJ2-1 TRBV5-4 NA TRBD1
TGTGCCAGCAGCTCGGGACTAGCAGGAGATACGCAGTATTTT CASSSGLAGDTQYF TRBJ2-3 TRBV7-2 NA TRBD2
TGCAGCGTGGAGACAGGACGAGACTACGAGCAGTACTTC CSVETGRDYEQYF TRBJ2-7 TRBV29-1 NA NA
TGTGCCAGCAGTTTAAACTGGCAGGGGTTCAATCAGCCCCAGCATTTT CASSLNWQGFNQPQHF TRBJ1-5 TRBV27 NA NA
TGTGCCAGCAGTTTACTACAGACACAAATCAGCACAGATACGCAGTATTTT CASSLLQTQISTDTQYF TRBJ2-3 TRBV27 NA NA
TGTGCCAGCAGCGTAGTCGACAGTTCTTCCTACAATGAGCAGTTCTTC CASSVVDSSSYNEQFF TRBJ2-1 TRBV9 once NA
TGTGCCAGCAGCCAAAAGGGAGGAGGGAGGACAGATACGCAGTATTTT CASSQKGGGRTDTQYF TRBJ2-3 TRBV9 NA NA
TGTGCCAGTAGTATCCGGGGGGCGAGGCGGGAGGGTAGTTCCGGGGAGCTGTTTTTT CASSIRGARREGSSGELFF TRBJ2-2 TRBV19 NA TRBD2
TGTGCCAGCAGTCGGTCTCGGGCCAAAAACATTCAGTACTTC CASSRSRAKNIQYF TRBJ2-4 TRBV28 NA NA
TGTGCCAGCAGCTTATGGACAGGGGGCCCTGGGGCCAACGTCCTGACTTTC CASSLWTGGPGANVLTF TRBJ2-6 TRBV7-9 few TRBD1
TGTGCCAGCAGACCTGGGACTAGCGGGAGGGATACGCAGTATTTT CASRPGTSGRDTQYF TRBJ2-3 TRBV7-2 NA TRBD2
TGTGCCAGCAGGGGTGGGAGCGGGAATACCTACAATGAGCAGTTCTTC CASRGGSGNTYNEQFF TRBJ2-1 TRBV3-1/TRBV3-2 once TRBD2
TGTGCCAGCAGCTTATCCGGAGAGACCCAGTACTTC CASSLSGETQYF TRBJ2-5 TRBV7-3 NA NA
TGTGCCAGTAGTACGATAAAACAGGGCCCTGGGGCCAACGTCCTGACTTTC CASSTIKQGPGANVLTF TRBJ2-6 TRBV19 NA NA
TGTGCCAGCAGTGACAGGACTCTGGCTGAAGCTTTCTTT CASSDRTLAEAFF TRBJ1-1 TRBV2 few NA
TGTGCCAGCAGCCCCGGACAGGGAAGGAAGAACACCGGGGAGCTGTTTTTT CASSPGQGRKNTGELFF TRBJ2-2 TRBV4-2 NA TRBD1
TGTGCCAGCAGTGATGGGCAGGGGATCAATCAGCCCCAGCATTTT CASSDGQGINQPQHF TRBJ1-5 TRBV2 once NA
TGTGCCAGCAGCTTAAATCAGGCCGGGGAGCTGTTTTTT CASSLNQAGELFF TRBJ2-2 TRBV7-3 NA NA
TGTGCCAGTGGGACTAGCGGGGGGGCAACGCAGTATTTT CASGTSGGATQYF TRBJ2-3 TRBV6-4 NA TRBD2
TGCGCCAGCAGCTTGGCGGGGGGCCGGGCTCAGCCCCAGCATTTT CASSLAGGRAQPQHF TRBJ1-5 TRBV5-1 few NA
TGTGCCAGCAGCGTAGCCTGGAGGAAAGGGGATACGCAGTATTTT CASSVAWRKGDTQYF TRBJ2-3 TRBV9 NA NA
TGTGCCAGCAGCGATTCGGGGGAGCGAGGGACCCAGTACTTC CASSDSGERGTQYF TRBJ2-5 TRBV3-1/TRBV3-2 NA NA
TGTGCCACCAGCATACCGGGACTAGCGGGATGGAATGAGCAGTTCTTC CATSIPGLAGWNEQFF TRBJ2-1 TRBV15 once TRBD2
TGTGCCAGCAGCCCCTCCCAGGGTGGGGTCAATCAGCCCCAGCATTTT CASSPSQGGVNQPQHF TRBJ1-5 TRBV14 NA NA
TGTGCCAGCAGCTCCAGACAGGGTGATGAAGCTTTCTTT CASSSRQGDEAFF TRBJ1-1 TRBV11-3 NA TRBD1
TGCGCCAGCAGGGGGCAGGGTCAGGGAGGGACTGAAGCTTTCTTT CASRGQGQGGTEAFF TRBJ1-1 TRBV5-1 NA NA
TGCAGCGCTCTCACAGGGATCACTGAAGCTTTCTTT CSALTGITEAFF TRBJ1-1 TRBV29-1 NA NA
TGTGCCAGCAGCTTAGCGGGAGGAAATATCAATGAGCAGTTCTTC CASSLAGGNINEQFF TRBJ2-1 TRBV5-5 NA TRBD2
TGCAGTGCTAGTCTCCCGGGACAGGGAGAAGTCGGTGGCTACACCTTC CSASLPGQGEVGGYTF TRBJ1-2 TRBV20-1 NA TRBD1